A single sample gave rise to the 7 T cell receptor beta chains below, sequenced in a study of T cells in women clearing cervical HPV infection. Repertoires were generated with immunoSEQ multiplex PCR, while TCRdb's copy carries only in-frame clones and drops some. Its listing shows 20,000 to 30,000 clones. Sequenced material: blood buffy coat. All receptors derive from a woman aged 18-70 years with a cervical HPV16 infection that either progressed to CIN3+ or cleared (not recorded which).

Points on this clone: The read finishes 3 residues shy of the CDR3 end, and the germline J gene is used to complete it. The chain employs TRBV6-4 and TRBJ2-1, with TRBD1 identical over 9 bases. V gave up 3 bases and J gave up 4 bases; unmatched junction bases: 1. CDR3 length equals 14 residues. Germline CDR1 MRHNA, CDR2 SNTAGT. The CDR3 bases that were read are TGTGCCAGCAGTGAGGGGACAGGGTACAATGAG. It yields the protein CASSEGTGYNE. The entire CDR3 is CASSEGTGYNEQFF.

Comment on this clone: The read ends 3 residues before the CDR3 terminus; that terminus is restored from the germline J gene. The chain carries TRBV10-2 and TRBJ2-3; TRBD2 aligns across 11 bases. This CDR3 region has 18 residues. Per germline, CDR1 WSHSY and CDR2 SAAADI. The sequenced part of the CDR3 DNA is TGCGCCAGCAGTGAGTCGCTTAGCGGGGGGGCAGTGGAGGAGACG. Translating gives CASSESLSGGAVEET. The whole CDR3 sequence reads CASSESLSGGAVEETQYF.

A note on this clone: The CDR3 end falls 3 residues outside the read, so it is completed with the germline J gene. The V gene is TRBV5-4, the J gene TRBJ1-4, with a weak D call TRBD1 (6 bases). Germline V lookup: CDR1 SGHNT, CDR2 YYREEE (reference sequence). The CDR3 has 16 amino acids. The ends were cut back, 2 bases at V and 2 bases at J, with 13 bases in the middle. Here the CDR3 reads CASSFLQGPTNEKLFF. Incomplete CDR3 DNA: TGTGCCAGCAGCTTTTTACAGGGTCCCACTAATGAAAAA. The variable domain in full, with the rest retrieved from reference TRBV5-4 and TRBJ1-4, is ETGVTQSPTHLIKTRGQQVTLRCSSQSGHNTVSWYQQALGQGPQFIFQYYREEENGRGNFPPRFSGLQFPNYSSELNVNALELDDSALYLCASSFLQGPTNEKLFFGSGTQLSVL.

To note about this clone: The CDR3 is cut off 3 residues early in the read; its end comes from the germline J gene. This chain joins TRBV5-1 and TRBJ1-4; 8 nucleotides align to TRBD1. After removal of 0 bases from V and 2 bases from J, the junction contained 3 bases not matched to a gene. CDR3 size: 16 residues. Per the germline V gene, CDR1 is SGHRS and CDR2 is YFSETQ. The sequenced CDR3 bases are TGCGCCAGCAGCTTGGGGCAGGGGGCGACTAATGAAAAA. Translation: CASSLGQGATNEK. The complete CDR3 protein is CASSLGQGATNEKLFF.

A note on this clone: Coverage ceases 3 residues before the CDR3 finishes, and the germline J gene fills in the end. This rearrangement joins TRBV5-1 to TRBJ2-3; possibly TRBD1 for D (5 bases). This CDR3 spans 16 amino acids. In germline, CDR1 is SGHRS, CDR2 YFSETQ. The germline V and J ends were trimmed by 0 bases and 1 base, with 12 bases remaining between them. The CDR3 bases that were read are TGCGCCAGCAGCTTGGGAGTTATAGGGGGCACAGATACG. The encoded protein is CASSLGVIGGTDT. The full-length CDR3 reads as CASSLGVIGGTDTQYF.

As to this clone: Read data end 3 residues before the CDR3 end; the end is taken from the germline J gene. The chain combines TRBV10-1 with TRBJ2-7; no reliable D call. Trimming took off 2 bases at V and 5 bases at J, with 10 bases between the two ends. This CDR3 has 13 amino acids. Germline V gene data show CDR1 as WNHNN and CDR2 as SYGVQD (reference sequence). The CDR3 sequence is CASSEAQANEQYF. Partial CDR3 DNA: TGCGCCAGCAGTGAGGCCCAGGCTAACGAG.

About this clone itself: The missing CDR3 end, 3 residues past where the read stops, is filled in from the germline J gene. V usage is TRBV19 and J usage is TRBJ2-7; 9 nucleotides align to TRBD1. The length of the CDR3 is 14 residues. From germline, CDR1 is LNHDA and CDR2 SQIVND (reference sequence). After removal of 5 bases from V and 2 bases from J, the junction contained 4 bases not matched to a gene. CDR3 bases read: TGTGCCAGTAGTGGGGACAGGGCCCCCTACGAG. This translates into CASSGDRAPYE. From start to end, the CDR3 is CASSGDRAPYEQYF.